This T cell receptor beta chain is from a study of blood T cell repertoires in COVID-19. Study background: Acute-phase and convalescent COVID-19 samples originated in the United States, Italy and Spain.

Germline loops: CDR1 GTSNPN, CDR2 SVGIG (reference sequence). The CDR3 runs 12 residues. V was shortened by 8 bases and J by 3 bases, with 13 bases between the two germline ends. TCRdb's table, derived via immunoSEQ multiplex PCR, lists solely in-frame clones and lacks some. This sample has approximately 350,000 clones; approximately 82% occur once, and the top ten carry almost 3%. The sequence was obtained from a man aged 25-40 years with active or convalescent COVID-19. This chain connects TRBV30 to TRBJ2-5, with D perhaps TRBD1 (6 bases). Material: peripheral blood. CDR3 sequence reads: CALGQYKETQYF. In nucleotides, the CDR3 is TGTGCCCTCGGACAGTACAAAGAGACCCAGTACTTC.